These 27 T cell receptor beta chains originate from one sample sequenced in a study of CD8 T cells in Susac syndrome. An input of about 0.5 to 1 ug of RNA was subjected to reverse transcription using random hexamers. TCRdb re-derived calls from the immunoSEQ multiplex PCR reads in MiXCR, one entry per CDR3 protein. The data hold some 190,000 distinct CDR3 sequences, with around 93% observed a single time. Sample: CD4+ T cells from PBMCs. These receptor sequences come from a human donor with Susac syndrome.

This chain joins TRBV24-1 and TRBJ1-2; D remains ambiguous. Germline assignment: CDR1 KGHDR and CDR2 SFDVKD. This CDR3 region has 12 residues. Trimming removed 11 bases from V and 3 bases from J, with 12 bases in between. The CDR3 region is CAIADGYYGYTF. The CDR3 coding sequence is TGTGCCATCGCGGACGGGTACTATGGCTACACCTTC.

The V gene is TRBV20-1, the J gene TRBJ2-3, with 7 bases aligning to TRBD2. The V segment lost 6 bases and the J segment 4 bases; nucleotides outside the gene matches: 10. Germline lookup yields CDR1 DFQATT and CDR2 SNEGSKA (reference sequence). The CDR3 extends over 14 amino acids. The CDR3 protein is CSASSGDKADTQYF. The CDR3 coding sequence is TGCAGTGCATCAAGCGGGGATAAGGCAGATACGCAGTATTTT.

The chain uses TRBV4-2 and TRBJ2-1; D possibly matches TRBD1 or TRBD2 (6 bases each). The V gene's germline CDR1 is LGHNA and CDR2 YNFKEQ. This CDR3 is 15 amino acids long. Trimming stripped 8 bases from V and 4 bases from J, with 18 bases between. Here the CDR3 reads CASGGIGQGYNEQFF. DNA of the CDR3: TGTGCCAGCGGGGGGATAGGGCAGGGGTACAATGAGCAGTTCTTC.

The chain employs TRBV20-1 and TRBJ2-1; 10 nucleotides align to TRBD2. The germline CDR1 and CDR2 sequences are DFQATT and SNEGSKA (reference sequence). The CDR3 sequence is 14 residues long. Trimming at V came to 5 bases and at J to 2 bases, leaving 3 bases not matched to a gene. The CDR3 bases are TGCAGTGCTCTAAGCGGGGGGGCCTACAATGAGCAGTTCTTC. This encodes CSALSGGAYNEQFF.

The chain couples TRBV5-6 to TRBJ2-2, with 8 bases aligning to TRBD2. The CDR3 contains 16 residues. Germline CDR1 and CDR2: SGHDT and YYEEEE. Unmatched junction bases numbered 9, after V lost 6 bases and J lost 2 bases. CDR3 in amino acids: CASTAPGGLNTGELFF. CDR3 nucleotide sequence: TGTGCCAGCACTGCACCGGGGGGGCTCAACACCGGGGAGCTGTTTTTT.

The chain employs TRBV9 and TRBJ1-1; D unresolved. CDR1 SGDLS and CDR2 YYNGEE come from the germline V gene. Trimming removed 0 bases from V and 3 bases from J, with 6 bases in between. This CDR3 spans 13 amino acids. The CDR3 sequence: CASSVEIHTEAFF. The CDR3 DNA reads TGTGCCAGCAGCGTAGAAATTCACACTGAAGCTTTCTTT.

The gene calls are TRBV6-1 and TRBJ2-5, with TRBD1 matching over 10 bases. CDR3 length: 14 amino acids. Germline V gene data show CDR1 as MNHNS and CDR2 as SASEGT. Trimming cost V 7 bases and J 5 bases; bases outside gene matches: 7. The CDR3 spells CASTPGQGLETQYF. DNA for the CDR3: TGTGCCAGCACCCCGGGACAGGGGTTGGAGACCCAGTACTTC.

The gene calls are TRBV6-2 or TRBV6-3 and TRBJ1-2, with no clear D. Per the germline V gene, CDR1 is MNHEY and CDR2 is SVGEGT. Trimming shortened V by 5 bases and J by 8 bases, and 9 bases separated the two germline ends. The CDR3 spans 11 residues. The CDR3 DNA reads TGTGCCAGCAGTCCGAAGGAGGGCTACACCTTC. It specifies CASSPKEGYTF.

This clonotype was recorded once. The chain has TRBV9 and TRBJ1-5; D unresolved. CDR3 length: 15 amino acids. Germline V gene sequence: CDR1 SGDLS, CDR2 YYNGEE. Trimming removed 4 bases at V and 8 bases at J, with 19 bases between. CDR3 sequence: CASSLQGSSKEPQHF. In DNA form, the CDR3 reads TGTGCCAGCAGCCTCCAAGGATCAAGCAAGGAGCCCCAGCATTTT. Full variable domain (remainder filled in from reference TRBV9 and TRBJ1-5): DSGVTQTPKHLITATGQRVTLRCSPRSGDLSVYWYQQSLDQGLQFLIQYYNGEERAKGNILERFSAQQFPDLHSELNLSSLELGDSALYFCASSLQGSSKEPQHFGDGTRLSIL.

Only a few counts were recorded for this clonotype. The chain joins TRBV12-3 or TRBV12-4 to TRBJ2-2, with 8 bases lining up with TRBD1. This CDR3 has 14 residues. The V segment lost 2 bases and the J segment 4 bases; nucleotides outside the gene matches: 0. The CDR3 loop reads CASSLTGGTGELFF. The CDR3 DNA reads TGTGCCAGCAGTTTAACAGGGGGCACCGGGGAGCTGTTTTTT.

The chain couples TRBV3-1 to TRBJ1-1, with D hard to call. V was trimmed by 5 bases and J by 4 bases, leaving 8 bases between them. CDR3 length equals 12 residues. Germline V gives CDR1 LGHDT, CDR2 YNNKEL (reference sequence). CDR3 sequence reads: CASSGVATEAFF. In DNA form, the CDR3 reads TGTGCCAGCAGCGGGGTGGCCACTGAAGCTTTCTTT.

J is TRBJ1-1 and V is TRBV15; D unclear. The V gene's germline CDR1 is LNHNV and CDR2 YYDKDF (reference sequence). The CDR3 sequence is 14 residues long. The V and J ends lost 0 bases and 1 base respectively, with 6 bases between them. CDR3 sequence: CATSRDTANTEAFF. CDR3 in DNA: TGTGCCACCAGCAGAGACACAGCGAACACTGAAGCTTTCTTT.

V usage is TRBV19 and J usage is TRBJ1-6; D may be TRBD1 (6 bases). The CDR3 sequence is 14 residues long. CDR1 is LNHDA, CDR2 SQIVND, per germline (reference sequence). Trimming pared 10 bases from V and 5 bases from J, leaving 15 bases between. The CDR3 protein is CATDDRSHNSPLHF. DNA for the CDR3: TGTGCCACTGATGACAGGTCCCATAATTCACCCCTCCACTTT.

The V and J genes are TRBV9 and TRBJ2-3; D unresolved. In germline, CDR1 is SGDLS, CDR2 YYNGEE. The CDR3 is 14 amino acids. Trimming took 0 bases from V and 6 from J, leaving 11 bases between them. The CDR3 protein is CASSVANRFDTQYF. As DNA, the CDR3 is TGTGCCAGCAGCGTAGCGAATAGGTTCGATACGCAGTATTTT.

The chain is built from TRBV20-1 and TRBJ2-7, with 9 bases aligning to TRBD1. The trim removed 3 bases at V and 3 bases at J, leaving 12 bases unmatched. Looked up from germline, CDR1 is DFQATT and CDR2 is SNEGSKA (reference sequence). The CDR3 consists of 16 residues. CDR3 sequence reads: CSARSVTGQGFYEQYF. CDR3 in DNA: TGCAGTGCTAGGTCTGTGACGGGACAGGGATTCTACGAGCAGTACTTC.

The CDR3 region has the DNA TGCGCCAGCAGCCAACCCCAGGTGCGGGGGCCTTATGGCTACACCTTC. It codes for CASSQPQVRGPYGYTF. The chain joins TRBV4-1 to TRBJ1-2, with D possibly TRBD1 on 6 matching bases. The length of the CDR3 is 16 residues. Germline V gene lookup returns CDR1 MGHRA and CDR2 YSYEKL. V was clipped by 2 bases and J by 5 bases, with 18 bases between them.

The rearrangement joins TRBV7-8 to TRBJ2-2; TRBD2 is a possible D gene (6 bases). The CDR3 consists of 14 residues. In germline, CDR1 is SGHVS, CDR2 FQNEAQ. V dropped 5 bases and J dropped 4 bases, with 11 bases sitting between them. This CDR3 is CASSPSGPTGELFF. CDR3 nucleotides: TGTGCCAGCAGCCCCAGCGGGCCCACCGGGGAGCTGTTTTTT.

The genes are TRBV7-6 and TRBJ1-4; tentative D call: TRBD1 (5 bases). The V and J ends lost 3 bases and 5 bases respectively, with 7 bases between them. This CDR3 contains 13 residues. CDR1 and CDR2 from the germline V gene are SGHVS and FNYEAQ. DNA of the CDR3: TGTGCCAGCAGCTTCAGGGCAAATGAAAAACTGTTTTTT. Protein: CASSFRANEKLFF. Full variable domain (rest looked up from reference TRBV7-6 and TRBJ1-4): GAGVSQSPRYKVTKRGQDVALRCDPISGHVSLYWYRQALGQGPEFLTYFNYEAQQDKSGLPNDRFSAERPEGSISTLTIQRTEQRDSAMYRCASSFRANEKLFFGSGTQLSVL.

The chain uses TRBV25-1 and TRBJ2-1; 7 positions agree with TRBD2. V gave up 1 base and J gave up 8 bases; unmatched junction bases: 8. This CDR3 has 15 amino acids. Germline-derived CDR1 and CDR2 are MGHDK and SYGVNS. The CDR3 spells CASSESGIRGDEQFF. The CDR3 region has the DNA TGTGCCAGCAGTGAATCGGGCATTCGGGGGGATGAGCAGTTCTTC.

V is TRBV4-2 and J is TRBJ2-6; no reliable D call. The V end was cut by 0 bases, the J end by 0 bases, with 6 bases between. This CDR3 has 16 amino acids. Germline loops: CDR1 LGHNA, CDR2 YNFKEQ. Here the CDR3 DNA reads TGTGCCAGCAGCCAAGAATACGACTCTGGGGCCAACGTCCTGACTTTC. It specifies CASSQEYDSGANVLTF.

The sample holds one count of this clonotype. CDR3 loop: CASTQVNSNQPQHF. As DNA, the CDR3 is TGTGCCAGCACACAGGTGAATAGCAATCAGCCCCAGCATTTT. This chain links TRBV6-2 or TRBV6-3 with TRBJ1-5; a possible D gene is TRBD1 (5 bases). The CDR3 is 14 residues long. The ends were cut back, 7 bases at V and 0 bases at J, with 10 bases in the middle. The germline V gene has CDR1 MNHEY and CDR2 SVGEGT.

This chain links TRBV7-2 with TRBJ1-5; D possibly corresponds to TRBD1 (5 bases). The V and J ends lost 1 base and 5 bases respectively, with 12 bases between them. The CDR3 loop spans 15 amino acids. From germline, CDR1 is SGHTA and CDR2 FQGNSA. As DNA, the CDR3 is TGTGCCAGCAGCTTAGGCGGTGGAGGGGATCAGCCCCAGCATTTT. It translates to CASSLGGGGDQPQHF.

The chain employs TRBV2 and TRBJ1-4; D unresolved. CDR3 size: 13 residues. V was pared by 3 bases and J by 8 bases, with 10 bases between. Germline CDR1 SNHLY, CDR2 FYNNEI. CDR3 nucleotides: TGTGCCAGCAGTGATGACCCCTCAGAAAAACTGTTTTTT. This encodes CASSDDPSEKLFF.

The CDR3 nucleotides are TGCGCCAGCAGCGCTATCAGGGACCCAAGTGGGGATGAGCAGTTCTTC. This codes for CASSAIRDPSGDEQFF. V usage is TRBV5-1 and J usage is TRBJ2-1, with D possibly called TRBD1 or TRBD2 (5 bases each). In germline, CDR1 is SGHRS, CDR2 YFSETQ. Trimming left V 4 bases short and J 8 bases short, with 22 bases between. This CDR3 region has 16 residues.

The chain has TRBV5-1 and TRBJ2-7; 11 positions match TRBD2. This CDR3 has 15 residues. The germline gives CDR1 SGHRS, CDR2 YFSETQ. V dropped 4 bases and J dropped 6; count of bases not matched to a gene: 9. The CDR3 protein is CASSLLTSGVREQYF. The DNA for the CDR3 is TGCGCCAGCAGCCTACTGACTAGCGGGGTTCGCGAGCAGTACTTC. The complete variable domain, with remaining parts taken from reference TRBV5-1 and TRBJ2-7, reads KAGVTQTPRYLIKTRGQQVTLSCSPISGHRSVSWYQQTPGQGLQFLFEYFSETQRNKGNFPGRFSGRQFSNSRSEMNVSTLELGDSALYLCASSLLTSGVREQYFGPGTRLTVT.

V gene TRBV20-1 combines with J gene TRBJ2-3, with a tentative D call TRBD2 (5 bases). The CDR3 is made up of 12 amino acids. CDR1 is DFQATT, CDR2 SNEGSKA, per germline (reference sequence). The ends were cut back, 3 bases at V and 2 bases at J, with 6 bases in the middle. For the CDR3, the DNA is TGCAGTGCTAGCCGGGACACAGATACGCAGTATTTT. It encodes CSASRDTDTQYF.

The rearrangement joins TRBV6-2 or TRBV6-3 to TRBJ2-7, with 7 bases identical to TRBD1. The germline V gene encodes CDR1 MNHEY and CDR2 SVGEGT. V trimming: 7 bases; J trimming: 1 base; junction bases outside the gene matches: 7. The CDR3 is made up of 14 amino acids. The CDR3 DNA reads TGTGCCAGCACCGAGGACAGGTCTTCCTACGAGCAGTACTTC. Protein product: CASTEDRSSYEQYF.